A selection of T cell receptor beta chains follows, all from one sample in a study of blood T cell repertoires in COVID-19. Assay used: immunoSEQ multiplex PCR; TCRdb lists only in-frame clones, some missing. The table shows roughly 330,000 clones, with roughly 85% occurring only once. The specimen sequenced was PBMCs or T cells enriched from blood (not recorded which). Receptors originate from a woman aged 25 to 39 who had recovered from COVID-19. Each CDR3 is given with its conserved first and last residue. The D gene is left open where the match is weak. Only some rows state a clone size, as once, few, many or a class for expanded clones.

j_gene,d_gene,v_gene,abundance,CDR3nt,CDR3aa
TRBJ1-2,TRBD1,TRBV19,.,TGTGCCAGTAGTATGGGACAGTTGAACTATGGCTACACCTTC,CASSMGQLNYGYTF
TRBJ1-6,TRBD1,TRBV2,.,TGTGCCAGCAGTGTCGACAGGGGCTCCTATAATTCACCCCTCCACTTT,CASSVDRGSYNSPLHF
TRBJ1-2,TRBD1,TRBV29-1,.,TGCAGCGTTGATCCGACAGGGCGCGGATATGGCTACACCTTC,CSVDPTGRGYGYTF
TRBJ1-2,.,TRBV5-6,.,TGTGCCAGCAGCCTACGACAGGTCGCGGGCCGTGGCTACACCTTC,CASSLRQVAGRGYTF
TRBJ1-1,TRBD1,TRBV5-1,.,TGCGCCAGCAGCTTGGCCTACAGGGGGTCGAACACTGAAGCTTTCTTT,CASSLAYRGSNTEAFF
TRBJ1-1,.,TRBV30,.,TGTGCCTGGAACCCCCAGGGTGGGATGGCTGAAGCTTTCTTT,CAWNPQGGMAEAFF
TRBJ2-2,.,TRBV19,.,TGTGCCAGTAGCTTGGGGTGGGGCAGGATGAACACCGGGGAGCTGTTTTTT,CASSLGWGRMNTGELFF
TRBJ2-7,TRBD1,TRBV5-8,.,TGTGCCAGCAGCACGGGACAGGGTCTCTACGAGCAGTACTTC,CASSTGQGLYEQYF
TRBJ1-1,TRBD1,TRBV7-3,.,TGTGCCAGCAGCCCAAGTAAGGGGGCGAACGTTTTCTTT,CASSPSKGANVFF
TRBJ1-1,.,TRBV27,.,TGTGCCAGCAGTTTTGGGGCGCAAACTGAAGCTTTCTTT,CASSFGAQTEAFF
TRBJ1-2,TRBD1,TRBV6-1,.,TGTGCCAGCAGTGAAGGGACAGGGCGGGCCTATGGCTACACCTTC,CASSEGTGRAYGYTF
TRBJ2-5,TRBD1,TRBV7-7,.,TGTGCTAGCAGCTTAGGAGGGGGGGACAGGGGGCGATCGGAGACCCAGTACTTC,CASSLGGGDRGRSETQYF
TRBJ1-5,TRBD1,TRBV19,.,TGTGCCAGTAGCACCGACAGGGGGAGCAATCAGCCCCAGCATTTT,CASSTDRGSNQPQHF
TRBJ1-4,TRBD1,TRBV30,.,TGTGCCTGGGGGACAGCCTTTAATGAAAAACTGTTTTTT,CAWGTAFNEKLFF
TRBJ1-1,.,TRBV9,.,TGTGCCAGCAGCGTAGGTGTGGGGAGAGGCACTGAAGCTTTCTTT,CASSVGVGRGTEAFF
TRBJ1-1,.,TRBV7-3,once,TGTGCCAGCAGCCATCAGGGGAGGGACACTGAAGCTTTCTTT,CASSHQGRDTEAFF
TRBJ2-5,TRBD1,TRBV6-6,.,TGTGCCAGCAGTCCTCGGACAGGGCAGGAGACCCAGTACTTC,CASSPRTGQETQYF
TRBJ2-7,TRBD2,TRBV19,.,TGTGCCAGTAGTATAGGGACTAGTTACGAGCAGTACTTC,CASSIGTSYEQYF
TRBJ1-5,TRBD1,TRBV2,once,TGTGCCAGCAGGGGGGACAGGGCTGGCAATCAGCCCCAGCATTTT,CASRGDRAGNQPQHF
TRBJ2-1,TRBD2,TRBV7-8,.,TGTGCCAGCAGCTTGACGACTAGCGGGGGGCAGTTCTTC,CASSLTTSGGQFF
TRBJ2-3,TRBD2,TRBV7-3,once,TGTGCCAGCAGCTTAGGGGCTAGCGGTGCAGATACGCAGTATTTT,CASSLGASGADTQYF
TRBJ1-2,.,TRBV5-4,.,TGTGCCAGCAGTACGGGGGGGGGATTAACCTATGGCTACACCTTC,CASSTGGGLTYGYTF
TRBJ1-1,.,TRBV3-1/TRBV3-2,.,TGTGCCAGCAGCCCCGAGTTCCCGAACACTGAAGCTTTCTTT,CASSPEFPNTEAFF
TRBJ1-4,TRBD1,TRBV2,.,TGTGCCAGCAGTAGGACAGGAGTTTCAACCGTTGAAAAACTGTTTTTT,CASSRTGVSTVEKLFF
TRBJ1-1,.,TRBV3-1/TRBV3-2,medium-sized,TGTGCCAGCAGTCTTGACTTCACTGAAGCTTTCTTT,CASSLDFTEAFF
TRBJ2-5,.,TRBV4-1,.,TGCGCCAGCAGCCAAGGTCCAGGTTCAGAGACCCAGTACTTC,CASSQGPGSETQYF
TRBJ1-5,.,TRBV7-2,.,TGTGCCAGCAGCTTAGTCGAGGGCGGCAATCAGCCCCAGCATTTT,CASSLVEGGNQPQHF
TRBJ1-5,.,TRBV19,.,TGTGCCAGTAGTATAGAACGGGGGGGCAGACAGCCCCAGCATTTT,CASSIERGGRQPQHF
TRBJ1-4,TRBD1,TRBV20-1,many,TGCAGTGCTAGTTCTGCAGGACAGGGAGGAAAACTGTTTTTT,CSASSAGQGGKLFF
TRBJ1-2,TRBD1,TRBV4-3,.,TGCGCCAGCAGCCAAGATCGGGACAGGTGGTCTGGCTACACCTTC,CASSQDRDRWSGYTF
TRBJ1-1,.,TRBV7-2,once,TGTGCCAGCAGCTTCCACTCGACTTCCTCTGAAGCTTTCTTT,CASSFHSTSSEAFF
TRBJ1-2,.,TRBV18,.,TGTGCCAGCTCACCCTTGGACAGCTCCCCTTATGGCTACACCTTC,CASSPLDSSPYGYTF
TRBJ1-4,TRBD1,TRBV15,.,TGTGCCACCAGCAGGACAGGGTTTACGGCTAATGAAAAACTGTTTTTT,CATSRTGFTANEKLFF
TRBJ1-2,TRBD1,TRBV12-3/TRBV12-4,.,TGTGCCAGCAGTCCAGGGGGCGACTATGGCTACACCTTC,CASSPGGDYGYTF
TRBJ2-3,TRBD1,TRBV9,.,TGTGCCAGCAGCGTATGGGGACCGGACAGGATAACAGATACGCAGTATTTT,CASSVWGPDRITDTQYF
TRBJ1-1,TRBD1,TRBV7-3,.,TGTGCCAGCAGCTTAGGGGGACAGGGGAGAGCTTTCTTT,CASSLGGQGRAFF
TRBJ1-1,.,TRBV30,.,TGTGCCTGGAGTTTAACAGCCACCGCCACTGAAGCTTTCTTT,CAWSLTATATEAFF
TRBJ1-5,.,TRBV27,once,TGTGCCAGCAGTTTCGCGGGTCGGAATCAGCCCCAGCATTTT,CASSFAGRNQPQHF
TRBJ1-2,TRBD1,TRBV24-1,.,TGTGCCGCCCCCGGGACAGGGGACCATGGCTACACCTTC,CAAPGTGDHGYTF
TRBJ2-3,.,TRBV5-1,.,TGCGCCAGCAGCGCTACAGGGACAGATACGCAGTATTTT,CASSATGTDTQYF
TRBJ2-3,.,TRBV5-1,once,TGCGCCAGCTGGCGGGATCGCACAGATACGCAGTATTTT,CASWRDRTDTQYF
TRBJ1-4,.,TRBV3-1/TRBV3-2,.,TGTGCCAGCAGCCAACCCGGCCACGGGACAAAGGGAGCTAATGAAAAACTGTTTTTT,CASSQPGHGTKGANEKLFF
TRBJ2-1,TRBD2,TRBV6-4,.,TGTGCCAGCATCGCGGGACTAGCGGGGGGGCTGAGTGAGCAGTTCTTC,CASIAGLAGGLSEQFF
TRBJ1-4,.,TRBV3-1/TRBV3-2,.,TGTGCCAGCAGCCAAGATCGGACGGGAAATGAAAAACTGTTTTTT,CASSQDRTGNEKLFF
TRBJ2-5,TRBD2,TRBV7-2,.,TGTGCCAGCAGCTTAGGACTAGCGGGGGGGCAAGAGACCCAGTACTTC,CASSLGLAGGQETQYF
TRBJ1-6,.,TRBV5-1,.,TGCGCCAGCAGCTTGGGGGACACCTTATTGCGCTATAATTCACCCCTCCACTTT,CASSLGDTLLRYNSPLHF
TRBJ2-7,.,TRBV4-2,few,TGTGCCAGCAGCCTGGACACACTTTCCTACGAGCAGTACTTC,CASSLDTLSYEQYF
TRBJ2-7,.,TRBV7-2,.,TGTGCCAGCAGCGCAAAGGTGGAGAAGGGGCTGGGGCAGTACTTC,CASSAKVEKGLGQYF
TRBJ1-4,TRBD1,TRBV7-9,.,TGTGCCAGCAGCAAACGGACAGGGCTACCAGGGGGTGAAAAACTGTTTTTT,CASSKRTGLPGGEKLFF
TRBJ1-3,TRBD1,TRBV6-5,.,TGTGCCAGCGGGGACAGGGGGATCTCTGGAAACACCATATATTTT,CASGDRGISGNTIYF
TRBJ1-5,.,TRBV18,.,TGTGCCAGCTCACCACGGGTTAGTGGAGAGCTCAATCAGCCCCAGCATTTT,CASSPRVSGELNQPQHF
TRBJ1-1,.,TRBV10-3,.,TGTGCCATCAGTGAGTCGGCAGATGCTGAAGCTTTCTTT,CAISESADAEAFF